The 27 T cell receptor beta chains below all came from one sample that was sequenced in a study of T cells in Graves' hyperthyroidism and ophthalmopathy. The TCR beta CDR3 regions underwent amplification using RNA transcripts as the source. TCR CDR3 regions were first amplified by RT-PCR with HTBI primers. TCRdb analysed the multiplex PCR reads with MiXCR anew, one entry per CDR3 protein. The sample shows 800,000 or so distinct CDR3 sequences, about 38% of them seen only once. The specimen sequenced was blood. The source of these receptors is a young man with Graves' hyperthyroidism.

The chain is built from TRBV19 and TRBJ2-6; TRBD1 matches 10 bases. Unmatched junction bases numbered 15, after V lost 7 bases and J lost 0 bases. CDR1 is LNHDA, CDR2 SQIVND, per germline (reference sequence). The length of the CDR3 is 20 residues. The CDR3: CASNGGQGIFERSGANVLTF. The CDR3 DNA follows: TGTGCCAGTAATGGGGGACAGGGGATTTTCGAGCGCTCTGGGGCCAACGTCCTGACTTTC.

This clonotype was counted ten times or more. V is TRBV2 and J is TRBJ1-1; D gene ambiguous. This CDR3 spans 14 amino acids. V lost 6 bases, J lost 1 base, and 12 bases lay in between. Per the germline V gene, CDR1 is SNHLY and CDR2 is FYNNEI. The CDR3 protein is CASSEMGPNTEAFF. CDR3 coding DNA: TGTGCCAGCAGCGAAATGGGTCCGAACACTGAAGCTTTCTTT.

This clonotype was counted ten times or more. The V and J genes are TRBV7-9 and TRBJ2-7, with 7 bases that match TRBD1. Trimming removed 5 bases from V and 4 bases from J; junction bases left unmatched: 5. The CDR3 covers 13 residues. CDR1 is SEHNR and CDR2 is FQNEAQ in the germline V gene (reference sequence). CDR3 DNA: TGTGCCAGCAGCCCCGACAGGGCATACGAGCAGTACTTC. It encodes CASSPDRAYEQYF. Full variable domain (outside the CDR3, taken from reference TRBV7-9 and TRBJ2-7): DTGVSQNPRHKITKRGQNVTFRCDPISEHNRLYWYRQTLGQGPEFLTYFQNEAQLEKSRLLSDRFSAERPKGSFSTLEIQRTEQGDSAMYLCASSPDRAYEQYFGPGTRLTVT.

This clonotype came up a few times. The CDR3 DNA reads as TGTGCCAGCAGTTACTTCGGAGGGTTTGAGAGTGGTCGGTCACCCCTCCACTTT. Its protein product is CASSYFGGFESGRSPLHF. The V call is TRBV6-5, the J call TRBJ1-6; D not resolved. Trimming pared 1 base from V and 10 bases from J, leaving 23 bases between. Per germline, CDR1 MNHEY and CDR2 SVGAGI. This CDR3 is 18 amino acids long.

CDR3 DNA sequence: TGTGCCAGCAGCGTACAGGGGGCCAAAGGCTACACCTTC. It specifies CASSVQGAKGYTF. V and J are TRBV7-2 and TRBJ1-2; 9 bases align to TRBD1. V was pared by 5 bases and J by 8 bases, with 6 bases of the junction left unmatched. There are 13 residues in the CDR3. Germline V lookup: CDR1 SGHTA, CDR2 FQGNSA.

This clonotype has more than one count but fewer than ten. The CDR3 reads CASSLTGERAEAFF. The CDR3 DNA follows: TGTGCCAGCAGCCTTACAGGGGAGAGAGCTGAAGCTTTCTTT. This sequence joins TRBV7-8 and TRBJ1-1; the match to TRBD1 covers 7 bases. J was trimmed by 6 bases and V by 5 bases; bases with no gene match: 9. Germline V CDR1 and CDR2: SGHVS, FQNEAQ. The length of the CDR3 is 14 residues.

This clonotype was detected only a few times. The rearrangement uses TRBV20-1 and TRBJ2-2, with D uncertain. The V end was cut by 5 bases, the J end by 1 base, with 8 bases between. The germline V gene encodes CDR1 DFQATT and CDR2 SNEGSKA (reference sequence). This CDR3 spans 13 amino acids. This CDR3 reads CSALDLNTGELFF. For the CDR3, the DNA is TGCAGTGCTCTAGACTTGAACACCGGGGAGCTGTTTTTT.

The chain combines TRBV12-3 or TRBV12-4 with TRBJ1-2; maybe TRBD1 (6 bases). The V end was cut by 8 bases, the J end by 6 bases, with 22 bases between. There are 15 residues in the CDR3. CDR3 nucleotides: TGTGCCAGCTCTAATCAGTTCGGGGGCGCCGATGGCTACACCTTC. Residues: CASSNQFGGADGYTF.

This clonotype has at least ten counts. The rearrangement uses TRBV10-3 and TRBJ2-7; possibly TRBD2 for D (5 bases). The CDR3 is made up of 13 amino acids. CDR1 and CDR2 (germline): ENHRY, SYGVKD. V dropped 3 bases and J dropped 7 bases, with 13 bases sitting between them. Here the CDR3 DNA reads TGTGCCATCAGTGAAGGACTCGTTGGGGAGCAGTACTTC. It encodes CAISEGLVGEQYF.

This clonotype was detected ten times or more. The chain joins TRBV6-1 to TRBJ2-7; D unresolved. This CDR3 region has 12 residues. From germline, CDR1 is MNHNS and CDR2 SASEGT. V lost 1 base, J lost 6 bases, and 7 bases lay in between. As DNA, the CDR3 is TGTGCCAGCAGTGAAGGTCCCACCGAGCAGTACTTC. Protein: CASSEGPTEQYF.

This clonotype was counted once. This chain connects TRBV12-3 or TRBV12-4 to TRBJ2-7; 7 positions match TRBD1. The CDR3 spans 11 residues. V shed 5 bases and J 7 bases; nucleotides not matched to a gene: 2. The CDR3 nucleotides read TGTGCCAGCAGTAAACAGGGGGAGCAGTACTTC. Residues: CASSKQGEQYF.

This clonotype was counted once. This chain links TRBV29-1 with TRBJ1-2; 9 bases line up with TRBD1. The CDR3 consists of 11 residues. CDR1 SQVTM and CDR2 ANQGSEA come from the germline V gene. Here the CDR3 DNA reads TGCAGTTACGGGACAGGGCAGGGCTACACCTTC. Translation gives CSYGTGQGYTF.

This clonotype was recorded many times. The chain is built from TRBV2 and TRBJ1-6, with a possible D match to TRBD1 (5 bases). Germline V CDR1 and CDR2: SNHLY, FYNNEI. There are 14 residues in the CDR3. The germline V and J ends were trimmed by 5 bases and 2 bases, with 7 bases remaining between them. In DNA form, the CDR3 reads TGTGCCAGCAGTCGGGGCGCCTATAATTCACCCCTCCACTTT. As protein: CASSRGAYNSPLHF. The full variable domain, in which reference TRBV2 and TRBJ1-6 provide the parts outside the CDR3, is EPEVTQTPSHQVTQMGQEVILRCVPISNHLYFYWYRQILGQKVEFLVSFYNNEISEKSEIFDDQFSVERPDGSNFTLKIRSTKLEDSAMYFCASSRGAYNSPLHFGNGTRLTVT.

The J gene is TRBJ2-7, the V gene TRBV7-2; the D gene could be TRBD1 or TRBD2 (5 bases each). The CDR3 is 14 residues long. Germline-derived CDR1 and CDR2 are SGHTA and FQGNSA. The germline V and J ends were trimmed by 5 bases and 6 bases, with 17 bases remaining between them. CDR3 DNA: TGTGCCAGCAGCCTTGTTGGGGCTGGGGGCGAGCAGTACTTC. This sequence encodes CASSLVGAGGEQYF.

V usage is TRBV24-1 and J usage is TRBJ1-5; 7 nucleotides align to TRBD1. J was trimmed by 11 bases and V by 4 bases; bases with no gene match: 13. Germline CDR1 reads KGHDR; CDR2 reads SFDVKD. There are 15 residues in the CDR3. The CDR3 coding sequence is TGTGCCACCAGTGACCACGGGACAGTGCAAGAGACCCAGCATTTT. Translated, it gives CATSDHGTVQETQHF.

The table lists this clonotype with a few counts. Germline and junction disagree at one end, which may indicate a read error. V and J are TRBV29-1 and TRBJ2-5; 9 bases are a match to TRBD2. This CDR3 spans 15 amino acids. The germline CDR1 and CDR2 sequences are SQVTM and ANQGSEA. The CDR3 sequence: CSLEVGRGGRKTQYF. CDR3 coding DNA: TGCAGCCTTGAGGTCGGGCGGGGGGGCCGGAAGACCCAGTACTTC. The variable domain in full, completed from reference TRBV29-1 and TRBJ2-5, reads SAVISQKPSRDICQRGTSLTIQCQVDSQVTMMFWYRQQPGQSLTLIATANQGSEATYESGFVIDKFPISRPNLTFSTLTVSNMSPEDSSIYLCSLEVGRGGRKTQYFGPGTRLLVL.

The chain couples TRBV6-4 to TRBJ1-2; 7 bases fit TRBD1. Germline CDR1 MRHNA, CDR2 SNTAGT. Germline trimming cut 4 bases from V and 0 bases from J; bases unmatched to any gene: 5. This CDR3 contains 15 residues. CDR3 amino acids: CASSARDSSNYGYTF. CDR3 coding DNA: TGTGCCAGCAGTGCCCGGGACAGCTCTAACTATGGCTACACCTTC.

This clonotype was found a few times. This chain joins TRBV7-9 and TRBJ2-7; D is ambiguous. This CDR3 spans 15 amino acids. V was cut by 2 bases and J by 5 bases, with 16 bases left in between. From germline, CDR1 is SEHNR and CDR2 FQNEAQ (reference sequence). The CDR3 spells CASSLNDGLLDEQYF. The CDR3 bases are TGTGCCAGCAGCTTAAATGACGGCCTCTTGGACGAGCAGTACTTC.

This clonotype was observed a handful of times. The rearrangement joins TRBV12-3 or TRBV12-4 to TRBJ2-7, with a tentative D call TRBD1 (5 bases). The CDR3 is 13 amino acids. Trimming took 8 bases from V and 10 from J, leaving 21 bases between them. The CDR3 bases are TGTGCCAGCTCGACCAGGCAGGGCCTAGATCAGTACTTC. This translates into CASSTRQGLDQYF.

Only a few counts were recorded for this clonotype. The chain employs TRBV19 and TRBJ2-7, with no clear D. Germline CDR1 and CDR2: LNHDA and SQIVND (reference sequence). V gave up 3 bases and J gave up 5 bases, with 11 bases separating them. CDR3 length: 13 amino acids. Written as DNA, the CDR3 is TGTGCCAGTAGTATCAGCTCCCCGAACGAGCAGTACTTC. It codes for CASSISSPNEQYF.

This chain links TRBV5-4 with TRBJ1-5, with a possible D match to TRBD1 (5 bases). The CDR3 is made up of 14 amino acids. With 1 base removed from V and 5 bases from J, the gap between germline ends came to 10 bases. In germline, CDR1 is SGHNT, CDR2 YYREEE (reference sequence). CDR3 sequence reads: CASSLPGIDQPQHF. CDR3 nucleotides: TGTGCCAGCAGCTTGCCAGGGATCGATCAGCCCCAGCATTTT. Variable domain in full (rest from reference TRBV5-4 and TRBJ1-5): ETGVTQSPTHLIKTRGQQVTLRCSSQSGHNTVSWYQQALGQGPQFIFQYYREEENGRGNFPPRFSGLQFPNYSSELNVNALELDDSALYLCASSLPGIDQPQHFGDGTRLSIL.

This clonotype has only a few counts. The CDR3 sequence: CASSIGQGAWETQYF. In DNA, the CDR3 is TGTGCCAGCAGTATCGGACAGGGGGCGTGGGAGACCCAGTACTTC. V is TRBV12-3 or TRBV12-4 and J is TRBJ2-5, with 11 bases lining up with TRBD1. Germline trimming cut 5 bases from V and 5 bases from J; bases unmatched to any gene: 7. The CDR3 covers 15 residues.

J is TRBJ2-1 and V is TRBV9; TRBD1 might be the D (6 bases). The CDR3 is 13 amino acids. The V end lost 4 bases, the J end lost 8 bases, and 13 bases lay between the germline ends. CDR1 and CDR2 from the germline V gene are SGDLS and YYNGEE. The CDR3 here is CASSPGTSDEQFF. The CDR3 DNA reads TGTGCCAGCAGCCCTGGGACATCAGATGAGCAGTTCTTC.

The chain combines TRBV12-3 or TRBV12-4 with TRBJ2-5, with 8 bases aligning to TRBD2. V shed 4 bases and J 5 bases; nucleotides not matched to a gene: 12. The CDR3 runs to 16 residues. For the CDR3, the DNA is TGTGCCAGCAGTTACAGGAGCGGGAGAAGAGGGGAGACCCAGTACTTC. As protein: CASSYRSGRRGETQYF.

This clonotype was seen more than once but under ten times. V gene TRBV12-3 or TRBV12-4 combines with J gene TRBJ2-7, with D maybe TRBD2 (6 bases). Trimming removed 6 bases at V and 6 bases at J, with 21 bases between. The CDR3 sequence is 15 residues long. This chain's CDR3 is CASSPKGTRVFEQYF. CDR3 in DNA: TGTGCCAGCAGCCCCAAGGGGACTCGGGTTTTCGAGCAGTACTTC.

CDR3 loop: CASSQAGGRAYEQYF. In DNA form, the CDR3 reads TGTGCCAGCAGCCAAGCGGGAGGAAGAGCCTACGAGCAGTACTTC. The chain carries TRBV7-8 and TRBJ2-7; 9 nucleotides match TRBD2. V trimming: 5 bases; J trimming: 2 bases; junction bases outside the gene matches: 7. Germline assignment: CDR1 SGHVS and CDR2 FQNEAQ. This CDR3 has 15 amino acids.

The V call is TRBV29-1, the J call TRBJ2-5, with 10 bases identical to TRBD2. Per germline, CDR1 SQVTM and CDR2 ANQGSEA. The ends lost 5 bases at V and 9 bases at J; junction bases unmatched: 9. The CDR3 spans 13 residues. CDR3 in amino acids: CSVRLAGEGSQYF. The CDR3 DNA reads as TGCAGCGTTCGGCTAGCGGGAGAGGGGTCCCAGTACTTC.